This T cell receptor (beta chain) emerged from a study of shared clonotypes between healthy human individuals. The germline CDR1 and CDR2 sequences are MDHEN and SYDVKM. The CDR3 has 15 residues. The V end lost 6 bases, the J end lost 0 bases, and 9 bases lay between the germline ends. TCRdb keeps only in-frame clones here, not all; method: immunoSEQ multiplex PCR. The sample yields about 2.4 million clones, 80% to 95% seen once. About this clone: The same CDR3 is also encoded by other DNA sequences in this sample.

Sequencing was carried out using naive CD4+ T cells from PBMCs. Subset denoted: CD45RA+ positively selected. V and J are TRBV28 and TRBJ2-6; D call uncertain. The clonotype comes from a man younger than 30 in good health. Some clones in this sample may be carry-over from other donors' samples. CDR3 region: CASSSPGSGANVLTF. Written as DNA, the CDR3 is TGTGCCAGCAGCTCCCCGGGCTCTGGGGCCAACGTCCTGACTTTC.